This record covers a single T cell receptor (beta chain). Its target is unknown. Documented treatment: AdE1-LMPpoly-expanded autologous EBV-specific T-cell therapy followed by anti-PD-1 nivolumab. Method: immunoSEQ multiplex PCR; TCRdb's copy keeps in-frame clones and lacks some. The data contain roughly 20,000 clones, 84% of them singletons. The entry originates in a study of EBV T-cell therapy then PD-1 blockade in nasopharyngeal carcinoma. The CDR3 consists of 14 residues. With V trimmed by 3 bases and J by 5 bases, 7 bases remained unmatched. Germline V CDR1 and CDR2: LNHDA, SQIVND (reference sequence).

The chain uses TRBV19 and TRBJ2-7; 7 bases align to TRBD2. This specimen was CD8+ T cells from blood, taken at roughly day 32 from a patient whose treatment included autologous EBV-specific T cells and nivolumab. The sequence derives from a man in his forties or fifties with nasopharyngeal carcinoma. The CDR3 region has the DNA TGTGCCAGTAGTATGGGGGAGGGGTTCAACGAGCAGTACTTC. This encodes CASSMGEGFNEQYF.